Sequencing of this T cell receptor beta chain was carried out in a study of regulatory T cells in long-lasting Graves disease. Looking at the study overall: Those with persistent Graves' disease had received antithyroid drugs for over 5 years with positive TSH receptor antibodies. Study observations and caveats: Persistent disease preferred TRBV28, TRBJ1-2 and TRBJ2-5; new disease, TRBV20-1 and TRBJ2-1.

This CDR3 spans 15 amino acids. With V trimmed by 6 bases and J by 7 bases, 8 bases remained unmatched. In building TCR beta libraries, iRepertoire HTBI primers were used together with Arm-PCR of CDR3 regions. Via MiXCR, TCRdb re-called the multiplex PCR reads, giving one row per CDR3 protein. This table has approximately 400,000 distinct CDR3 sequences, roughly 20% appearing once. Time point described: persistent/refractory GD, antithyroid drugs over 5 years with positive TRAb. Making the TCR library involved RNA that had been extracted from PBMCs. The authors drew approximately 10 milliliters of peripheral blood into EDTA tubes. Comment on this clonotype: Antigen: not known.

Sequencing was performed on peripheral blood mononuclear cells (PBMCs), taken when the disease was refractory, from a patient treated with antithyroid drugs. The rearrangement joins TRBV12-3 or TRBV12-4 to TRBJ1-6; the match to TRBD1 covers 8 bases. The source of this sequence is a female donor with Graves disease. This CDR3 reads CASSETGASNSPLHF. The CDR3 nucleotides read TGTGCCAGCAGCGAGACAGGGGCCTCAAATTCACCCCTCCACTTT.